The clone carrying this T cell receptor beta chain was seen at least ten times. Its target is unknown. V lost 0 bases and J 4 bases, leaving 15 bases between the germline ends. Germline V lookup: CDR1 ENHRY, CDR2 SYGVKD. There are 16 residues in the CDR3. TCRdb processed the reads anew with MiXCR; each CDR3 protein has one entry. The sample includes about 200,000 distinct CDR3 sequences, approximately 9.6% of them seen just once. The data stem from a study of T cell repertoires in cytomegalovirus infection. General study points: In two of eight donors, the top clonotype was HLA-C-restricted CMV-specific.

The chain employs TRBV10-3 and TRBJ1-2; D is possibly TRBD1 (5 bases). The TCR sequence derives from a human donor in good health (CMV status not recorded). Some clones in this sample may be carry-over from other donors' samples. The source material was PBMCs. CDR3 in amino acids: CAISESSGVLGYGYTF. As DNA, the CDR3 is TGTGCCATCAGTGAGTCATCGGGGGTTTTAGGCTATGGCTACACCTTC.